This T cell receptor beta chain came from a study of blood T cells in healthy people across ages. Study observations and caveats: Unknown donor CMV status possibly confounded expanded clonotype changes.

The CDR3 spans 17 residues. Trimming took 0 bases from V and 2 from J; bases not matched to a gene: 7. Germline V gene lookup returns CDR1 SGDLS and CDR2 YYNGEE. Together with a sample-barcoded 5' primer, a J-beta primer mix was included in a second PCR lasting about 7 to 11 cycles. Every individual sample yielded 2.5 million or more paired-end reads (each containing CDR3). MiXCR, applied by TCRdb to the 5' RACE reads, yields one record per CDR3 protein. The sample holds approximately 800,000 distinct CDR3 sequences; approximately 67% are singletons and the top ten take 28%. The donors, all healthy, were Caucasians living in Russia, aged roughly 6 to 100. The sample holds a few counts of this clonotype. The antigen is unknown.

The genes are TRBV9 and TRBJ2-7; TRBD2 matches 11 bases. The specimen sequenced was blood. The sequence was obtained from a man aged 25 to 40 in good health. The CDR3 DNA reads TGTGCCAGCAGCGTAGCACCCGGGACTAGCGGCACCTACGAGCAGTACTTC. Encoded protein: CASSVAPGTSGTYEQYF. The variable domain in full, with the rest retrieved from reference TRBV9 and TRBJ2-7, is DSGVTQTPKHLITATGQRVTLRCSPRSGDLSVYWYQQSLDQGLQFLIQYYNGEERAKGNILERFSAQQFPDLHSELNLSSLELGDSALYFCASSVAPGTSGTYEQYFGPGTRLTVT.